Following are 15 T cell receptor beta chains from one sample sequenced in a study of OX40 agonist ivuxolimab in advanced cancers. Assay: immunoSEQ multiplex PCR; the TCRdb copy retains only in-frame clones and omits some. The sample contains about 45,000 clones, more than 80% of which appear only once. The sequences come from CD4+ or CD8+ T cells sorted from blood, collected in a trial of the OX40 agonist ivuxolimab. Receptor source: an adult with an advanced solid tumor such as melanoma, head and neck, liver or kidney cancer.

The chain has TRBV5-6 and TRBJ1-4; 9 bases fit TRBD1. The length of the CDR3 is 17 residues. Trimming removed 2 bases from V and 0 bases from J; junction bases left unmatched: 5. CDR1 is SGHDT and CDR2 is YYEEEE in the germline V gene. For the CDR3, the DNA is TGTGCCAGCAGCTTCAGGACAGGGGTTGCAACTAATGAAAAACTGTTTTTT. Translated, it gives CASSFRTGVATNEKLFF.

The chain couples TRBV10-1 to TRBJ2-3; unclear D gene. The CDR3 is 16 residues long. Looked up from germline, CDR1 is WNHNN and CDR2 is SYGVQD (reference sequence). V lost 2 bases and J lost 4, with 16 bases in between. The CDR3 DNA is TGCGCCAGCAGTGAGGATCCAGCGCCTGGGTCAGATACGCAGTATTTT. This encodes CASSEDPAPGSDTQYF.

This chain links TRBV28 with TRBJ2-1; D perhaps matches TRBD1 (5 bases). The germline V gene has CDR1 MDHEN and CDR2 SYDVKM. The ends were cut back, 2 bases at V and 6 bases at J, with 8 bases in the middle. The CDR3 extends over 13 amino acids. CDR3 coding DNA: TGTGCCAGCAGTTTAGGACAATCCAATGAGCAGTTCTTC. Its translation: CASSLGQSNEQFF. The whole variable domain, filled in from reference TRBV28 and TRBJ2-1, reads DVKVTQSSRYLVKRTGEKVFLECVQDMDHENMFWYRQDPGLGLRLIYFSYDVKMKEKGDIPEGYSVSREKKERFSLILESASTNQTSMYLCASSLGQSNEQFFGPGTRLTVL.

V is TRBV28 and J is TRBJ1-5; D is unclear. The CDR3 covers 14 residues. Germline V lookup: CDR1 MDHEN, CDR2 SYDVKM. Trimming removed 3 bases from V and 2 bases from J, with 8 bases in between. Here the CDR3 reads CASSLPWGNQPQHF. CDR3 coding DNA: TGTGCCAGCAGTTTGCCCTGGGGCAATCAGCCCCAGCATTTT.

The rearrangement links TRBV30 to TRBJ2-3, with 10 bases aligning to TRBD2. Losses at the gene ends were 5 bases for V and 5 bases for J; bases not matched to a gene: 7. Germline V gene data show CDR1 as GTSNPN and CDR2 as SVGIG (reference sequence). This CDR3 has 14 residues. CDR3 region: CAWRSGRNQDTQYF. CDR3 bases: TGTGCCTGGCGTAGCGGGAGGAATCAAGATACGCAGTATTTT.

The chain has TRBV6-6 and TRBJ2-7; D uncertain. The CDR3 spans 13 residues. Germline CDR1 reads MNHNY; CDR2 reads SVGAGI (reference sequence). Trimming stripped 2 bases from V and 0 bases from J, with 5 bases between. This CDR3 is CASSYTASYEQYF. In DNA form, the CDR3 reads TGTGCCAGCAGTTACACTGCCTCCTACGAGCAGTACTTC.

The V gene is TRBV9, the J gene TRBJ2-2; D not resolved. Germline CDR1 and CDR2: SGDLS and YYNGEE. CDR3 length equals 15 residues. V was cut by 0 bases and J by 1 base, with 7 bases left in between. Written as DNA, the CDR3 is TGTGCCAGCAGCGTAGGAAGCAAGAACACCGGGGAGCTGTTTTTT. Its protein is CASSVGSKNTGELFF.

V usage is TRBV7-9 and J usage is TRBJ2-4; possible D gene TRBD2, 5 bases. V lost 3 bases to trimming and J lost 2 bases, with 14 bases between them. Per the germline V gene, CDR1 is SEHNR and CDR2 is FQNEAQ (reference sequence). The length of the CDR3 is 16 residues. CDR3 region: CASSLVQGGSKNIQYF. CDR3 coding DNA: TGTGCCAGCAGCTTGGTGCAAGGCGGGTCCAAAAACATTCAGTACTTC. Drawing the rest from reference TRBV7-9 and TRBJ2-4, the complete variable domain is DTGVSQNPRHKITKRGQNVTFRCDPISEHNRLYWYRQTLGQGPEFLTYFQNEAQLEKSRLLSDRFSAERPKGSFSTLEIQRTEQGDSAMYLCASSLVQGGSKNIQYFGAGTRLSVL.

V and J are TRBV5-1 and TRBJ2-2; maybe TRBD2 (5 bases). Looked up from germline, CDR1 is SGHRS and CDR2 is YFSETQ. Trimming took off 2 bases at V and 4 bases at J, with 15 bases between the two ends. The CDR3 is 16 amino acids. CDR3 in amino acids: CASSLQPRAGTGELFF. The CDR3 DNA reads TGCGCCAGCAGCTTACAACCTCGGGCGGGCACCGGGGAGCTGTTTTTT. The complete variable domain, with remaining parts taken from reference TRBV5-1 and TRBJ2-2, reads KAGVTQTPRYLIKTRGQQVTLSCSPISGHRSVSWYQQTPGQGLQFLFEYFSETQRNKGNFPGRFSGRQFSNSRSEMNVSTLELGDSALYLCASSLQPRAGTGELFFGEGSRLTVL.

The rearrangement links TRBV28 to TRBJ1-4; tentative D call: TRBD1 (5 bases). CDR1 is MDHEN and CDR2 is SYDVKM in the germline V gene. With 1 base removed from V and 8 bases from J, the gap between germline ends came to 11 bases. The CDR3 covers 14 residues. The CDR3: CASSLLDTGEKLFF. DNA for the CDR3: TGTGCCAGCAGTTTATTGGACACAGGAGAAAAACTGTTTTTT.

The J gene is TRBJ2-3, the V gene TRBV7-3; D not certain. The CDR3 sequence is 14 residues long. Germline CDR1 reads SGHTA; CDR2 reads FQGTGA. V was trimmed by 0 bases and J by 1 base, leaving 5 bases between them. The CDR3 DNA reads as TGTGCCAGCAGCTTAACAGACCGCACAGATACGCAGTATTTT. Amino acid sequence: CASSLTDRTDTQYF.

V gene TRBV10-3 combines with J gene TRBJ2-2; TRBD2 aligns across 7 bases. Germline CDR1 ENHRY, CDR2 SYGVKD. Losses at the gene ends were 3 bases for V and 1 base for J; bases not matched to a gene: 5. The CDR3 extends over 16 amino acids. The chain's CDR3 is CAISEGSGKNTGELFF. CDR3 in DNA: TGTGCCATCAGTGAAGGGAGCGGGAAGAACACCGGGGAGCTGTTTTTT.

The chain has TRBV2 and TRBJ1-5; D uncertain. Trimming shortened V by 2 bases and J by 0 bases, and 8 bases separated the two germline ends. This CDR3 is built from 15 residues. Germline CDR1 is SNHLY and CDR2 is FYNNEI. CDR3 DNA: TGTGCCAGCAGTGAAATGACTGTTAGCAATCAGCCCCAGCATTTT. It encodes CASSEMTVSNQPQHF.

This chain uses TRBV27 with TRBJ2-3; 10 bases match TRBD1. Germline CDR1 is MNHEY and CDR2 is SMNVEV (reference sequence). Losses at the gene ends were 1 base for V and 1 base for J; bases not matched to a gene: 5. The CDR3 is made up of 17 amino acids. In DNA, the CDR3 is TGTGCCAGCAGTTTATTTGTGACAGGGGGCCGCACAGATACGCAGTATTTT. Its translation is CASSLFVTGGRTDTQYF.

The J gene is TRBJ2-7, the V gene TRBV28; tentatively, D is TRBD2 (5 bases). Germline V gives CDR1 MDHEN, CDR2 SYDVKM. The V and J ends lost 4 bases and 11 bases respectively, with 21 bases between them. This CDR3 region has 14 residues. CDR3 sequence (DNA): TGTGCCAGCAGTTCGTGGACGGTTCAACCGGAGGAGTACTTC. Translated: CASSSWTVQPEEYF.